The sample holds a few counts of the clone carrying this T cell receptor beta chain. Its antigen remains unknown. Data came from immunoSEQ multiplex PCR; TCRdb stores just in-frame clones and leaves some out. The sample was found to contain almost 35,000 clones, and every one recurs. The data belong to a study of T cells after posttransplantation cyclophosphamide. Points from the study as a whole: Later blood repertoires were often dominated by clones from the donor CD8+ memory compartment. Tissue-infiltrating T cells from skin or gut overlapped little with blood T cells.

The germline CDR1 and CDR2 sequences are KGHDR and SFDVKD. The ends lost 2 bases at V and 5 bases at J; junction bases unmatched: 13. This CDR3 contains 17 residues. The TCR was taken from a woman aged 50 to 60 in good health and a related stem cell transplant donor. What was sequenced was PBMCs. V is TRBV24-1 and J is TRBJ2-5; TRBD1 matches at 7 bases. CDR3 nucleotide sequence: TGTGCCACCAGTGATTCCCTTGGACAGGCCGGCGGGGAGACCCAGTACTTC. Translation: CATSDSLGQAGGETQYF.